The sequence of this TCR beta chain was determined in a study of cytomegalovirus exposure and HLA in healthy donors. Overall study findings and caveats: Among the sequence variants, a highly shared cluster was likely an artifact of sequencing.

The V and J ends lost 2 bases and 7 bases, in that order; junction bases with no gene match: 8. The V gene's germline CDR1 is SEHNR and CDR2 FQNEAQ (reference sequence). This CDR3 contains 15 residues. PCR amplification relied on 60 Vbeta primers (plus 13 Jbeta primers). Assay used: immunoSEQ multiplex PCR; TCRdb lists only in-frame clones, some missing. This repertoire includes roughly 220,000 clones. As for this clone: The antigen remains unidentified.

The chain carries TRBV7-9 and TRBJ2-1; 7 bases map to TRBD2. Sequenced material: PBMCs. The receptor comes from a girl aged 2 to 9 in good health and CMV-seropositive. CDR3 DNA sequence: TGTGCCAGCAGCTTACGCGGGAGTACGGGGAATGAGCAGTTCTTC. This encodes CASSLRGSTGNEQFF.